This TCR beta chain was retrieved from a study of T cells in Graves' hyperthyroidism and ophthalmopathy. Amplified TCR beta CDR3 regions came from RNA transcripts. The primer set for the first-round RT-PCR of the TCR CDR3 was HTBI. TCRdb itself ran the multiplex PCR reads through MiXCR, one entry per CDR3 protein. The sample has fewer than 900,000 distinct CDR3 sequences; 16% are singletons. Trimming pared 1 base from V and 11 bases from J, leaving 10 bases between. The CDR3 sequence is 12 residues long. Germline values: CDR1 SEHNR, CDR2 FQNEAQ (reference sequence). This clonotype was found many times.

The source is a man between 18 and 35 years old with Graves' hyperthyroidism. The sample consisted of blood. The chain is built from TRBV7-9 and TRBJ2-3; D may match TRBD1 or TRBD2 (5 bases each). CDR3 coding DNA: TGTGCCAGCAGCTTAGGGGACGACGGGCAGTATTTT. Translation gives CASSLGDDGQYF.